This T cell receptor beta chain was captured by sequencing in a study of blood T cell repertoires in COVID-19. Study at large: Italy, Spain and the United States were the sources of the convalescent and acute COVID-19 samples. PBMCs, B-cell-depleted T cells, or T cells were the source of the cDNA or gDNA that made up the material.

This clone was counted a single time. Sequencing was performed with immunoSEQ multiplex PCR; in TCRdb, only in-frame clones are kept and a portion is missing. This table holds roughly 250,000 clones, around 87% found once. Those who participated ranged in age from about 18 to 95 years and resided in about two dozen US areas. Donors were grouped by their self-reported clinical history. This CDR3 has 19 residues. Sequenced material: PBMCs or T cells enriched from blood (not recorded which). This receptor was taken from a woman between 50 and 59 years old who had recovered from COVID-19. The rearrangement uses TRBV21-1 and TRBJ2-3; the D call in the table, TRBD2, was not verified against the DNA. TRBV21-1 is a documented pseudogene. The CDR3 sequence: CASSKQERETNPSTDTQYF. The CDR3 nucleotides are TGTGCCAGCAGCAAGCAGGAGCGGGAGACTAACCCAAGCACAGATACGCAGTATTTT.